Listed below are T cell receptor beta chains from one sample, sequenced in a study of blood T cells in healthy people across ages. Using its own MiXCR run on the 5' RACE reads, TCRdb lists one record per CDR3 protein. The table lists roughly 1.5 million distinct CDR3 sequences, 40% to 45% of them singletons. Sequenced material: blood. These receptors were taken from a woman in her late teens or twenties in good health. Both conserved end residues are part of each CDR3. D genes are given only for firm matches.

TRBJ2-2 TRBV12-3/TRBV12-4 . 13 CASKGEAGGELFF
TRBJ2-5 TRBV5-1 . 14 CAGSSRTRRETQYF
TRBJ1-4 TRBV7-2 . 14 CASSLHPGGEKLFF
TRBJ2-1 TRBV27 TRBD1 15 CASSEDRASYNEQFF
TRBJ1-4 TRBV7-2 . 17 CASSLSPETGSNEKLFF
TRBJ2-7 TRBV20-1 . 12 CSAVGQPYEQYF
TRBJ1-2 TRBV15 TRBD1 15 CATSRTEGAHYGYTF
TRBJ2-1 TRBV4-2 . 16 CASSHPIGGRNNEQFF
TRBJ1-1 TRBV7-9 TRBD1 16 CASSFGGTGANTEAFF
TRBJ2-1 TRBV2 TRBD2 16 CASREGTSGGWNEQFF
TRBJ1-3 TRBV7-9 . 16 CASSLVLGLPGNTIYF
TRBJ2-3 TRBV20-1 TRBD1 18 CSARDSLKMAGGTDTQYF
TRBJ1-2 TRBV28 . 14 CASSSPGQNYGYTF
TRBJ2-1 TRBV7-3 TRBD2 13 CASSPSGLAGQFF
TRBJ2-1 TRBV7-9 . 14 CASSQGALYNEQFF
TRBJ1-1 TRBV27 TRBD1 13 CASSDTGGTEAFF
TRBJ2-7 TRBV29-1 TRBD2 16 CSVLGRASGSVYEQYF
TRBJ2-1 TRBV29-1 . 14 CSVAPRISYNEQFF
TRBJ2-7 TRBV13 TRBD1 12 CASSLAGGGRYF
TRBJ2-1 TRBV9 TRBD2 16 CASSPWGGGAYNEQFF
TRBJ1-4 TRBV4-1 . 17 CASSHFPGGDINEKLFF
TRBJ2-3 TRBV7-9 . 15 CASSGSGDREDTQYF
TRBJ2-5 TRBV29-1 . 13 CSVEVAAKETQYF
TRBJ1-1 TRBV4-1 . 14 CASSQSARDTEAFF
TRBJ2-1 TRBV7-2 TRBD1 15 CASSFRQGAYNEQFF
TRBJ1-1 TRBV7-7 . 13 CASSPGLGTEAFF
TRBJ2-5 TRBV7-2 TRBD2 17 CASSFSAGTSGTVVQYF
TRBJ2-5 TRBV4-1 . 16 CASSQGFGSSRETQYF
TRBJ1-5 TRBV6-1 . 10 CASLDQPQHF
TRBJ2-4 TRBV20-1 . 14 CSAREQGGLNSQYF
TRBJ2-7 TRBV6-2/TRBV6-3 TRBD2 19 CASSYPPPTLAGGSYEQYF
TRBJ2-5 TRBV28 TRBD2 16 CASNQLPGLAGETQYF
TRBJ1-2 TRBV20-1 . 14 CSARDLHRDYGYTF
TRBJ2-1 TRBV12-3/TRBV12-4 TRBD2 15 CASRPPSGGYNEQFF
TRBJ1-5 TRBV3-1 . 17 CASSQGDSGLTNQPQHF
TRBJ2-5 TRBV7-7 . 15 CASSLTGYEQETQYF
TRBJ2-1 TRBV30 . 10 CASGRGEQFF
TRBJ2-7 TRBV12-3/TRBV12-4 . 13 CASSRKWGNEQYF
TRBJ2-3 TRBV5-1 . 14 CASSFGRSTDTQYF
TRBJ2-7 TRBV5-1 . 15 CASSLWSGASYEQYF
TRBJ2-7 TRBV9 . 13 CASSVDGSYEQYF
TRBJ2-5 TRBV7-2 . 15 CASSLGLGVKETQYF
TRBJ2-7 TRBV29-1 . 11 CSGDRNVEQYF
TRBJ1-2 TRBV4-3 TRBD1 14 CASSQDVTGNGYTF
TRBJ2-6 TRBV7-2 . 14 CASSFFSGANVLTF
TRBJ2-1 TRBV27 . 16 CASSSGPPSTYNEQFF
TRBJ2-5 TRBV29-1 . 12 CSVVGQAVTQYF
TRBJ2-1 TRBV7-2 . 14 CASSLSTNDNEQFF
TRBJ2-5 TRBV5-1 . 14 CASSLAYDHNEQYF
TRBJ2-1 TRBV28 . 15 CASSYRARSYNEQFF
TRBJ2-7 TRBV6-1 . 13 CASSVNAPYEQYF
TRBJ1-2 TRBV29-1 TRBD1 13 CSVGQGAPGGYTF
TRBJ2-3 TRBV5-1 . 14 CASSLEGSRDTQYF
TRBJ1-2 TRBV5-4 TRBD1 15 CASSLAQGQGAGYTF